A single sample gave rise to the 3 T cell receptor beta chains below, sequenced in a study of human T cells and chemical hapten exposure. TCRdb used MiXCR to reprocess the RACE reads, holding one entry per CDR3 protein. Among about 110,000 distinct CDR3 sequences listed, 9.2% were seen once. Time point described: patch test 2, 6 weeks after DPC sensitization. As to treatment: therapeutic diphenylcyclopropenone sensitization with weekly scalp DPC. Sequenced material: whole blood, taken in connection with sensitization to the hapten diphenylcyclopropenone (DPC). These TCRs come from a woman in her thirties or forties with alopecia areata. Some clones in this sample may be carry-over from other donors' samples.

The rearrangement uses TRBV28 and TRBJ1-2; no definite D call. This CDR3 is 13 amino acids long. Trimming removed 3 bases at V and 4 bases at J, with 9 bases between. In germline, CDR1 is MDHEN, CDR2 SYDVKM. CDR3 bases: TGTGCCAGCAGTTTTGTGCAGTCCTATGGCTACACCTTC. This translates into CASSFVQSYGYTF.

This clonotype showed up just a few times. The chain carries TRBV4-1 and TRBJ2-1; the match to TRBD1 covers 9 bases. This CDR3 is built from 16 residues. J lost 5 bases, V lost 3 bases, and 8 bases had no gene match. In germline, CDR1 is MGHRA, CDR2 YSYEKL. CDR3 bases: TGCGCCAGCAGCCACCCTCGACAGGGGGTAAACAATGAGCAGTTCTTC. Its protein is CASSHPRQGVNNEQFF.

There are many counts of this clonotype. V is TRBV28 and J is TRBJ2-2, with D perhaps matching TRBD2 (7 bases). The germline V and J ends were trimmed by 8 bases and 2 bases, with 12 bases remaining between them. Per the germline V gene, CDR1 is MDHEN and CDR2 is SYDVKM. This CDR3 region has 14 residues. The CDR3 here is CASGGGQNTGELFF. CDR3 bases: TGTGCCAGCGGCGGGGGCCAAAACACCGGGGAGCTGTTTTTT.